This T cell receptor (beta chain) was captured by sequencing in a study of early T cells in non-severe SARS-CoV-2 infection. General study results and limits: A preference for anti-spike CD8 responses marked VDJdb matching, which missed private and CD4 specificities.

As part of library construction, unique molecular identifiers were attached to individual cDNA molecules. TCRdb re-analysed the 5' RACE reads in MiXCR, keeping a single row per CDR3 protein. Of about 27,000 distinct CDR3 sequences in the sample, roughly 5% were seen once. Germline lookup yields CDR1 SGHTA and CDR2 FQGNSA. The CDR3 runs 13 residues. V dropped 5 bases and J dropped 7 bases, with 12 bases sitting between them. This clonotype was recorded many times. Its matching antigen is unknown. The rearrangement links TRBV7-2 to TRBJ2-1; D remains unclear. Sequenced input: whole blood. The sequence was obtained from an adult who was a healthcare worker with PCR-confirmed SARS-CoV-2 infection or an uninfected control (not recorded which). CDR3 sequence reads: CASSPALVNEQFF. CDR3 nucleotides: TGTGCCAGCAGCCCCGCCCTAGTTAATGAGCAGTTCTTC.